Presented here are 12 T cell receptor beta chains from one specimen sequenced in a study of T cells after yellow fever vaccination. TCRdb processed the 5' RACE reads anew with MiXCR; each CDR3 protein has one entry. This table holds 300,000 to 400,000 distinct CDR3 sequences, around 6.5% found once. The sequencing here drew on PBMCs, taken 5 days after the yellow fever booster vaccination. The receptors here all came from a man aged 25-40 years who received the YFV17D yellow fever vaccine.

The CDR3 bases are TGTGCCACCAGTGATTCAAACAGTGAGCAGTTCTTC. Its protein is CATSDSNSEQFF. The chain combines TRBV24-1 with TRBJ2-1; D gene unclear. CDR3 length: 12 amino acids. V was trimmed by 2 bases and J by 9 bases, leaving 7 bases between them. CDR1 is KGHDR, CDR2 SFDVKD, per germline.

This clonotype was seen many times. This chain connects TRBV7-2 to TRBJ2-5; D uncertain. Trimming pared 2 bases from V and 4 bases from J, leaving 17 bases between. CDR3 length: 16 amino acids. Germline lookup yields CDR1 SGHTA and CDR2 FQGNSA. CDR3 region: CASSLNARGIGETQYF. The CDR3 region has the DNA TGTGCCAGCAGCTTAAATGCGAGAGGAATTGGAGAGACCCAGTACTTC.

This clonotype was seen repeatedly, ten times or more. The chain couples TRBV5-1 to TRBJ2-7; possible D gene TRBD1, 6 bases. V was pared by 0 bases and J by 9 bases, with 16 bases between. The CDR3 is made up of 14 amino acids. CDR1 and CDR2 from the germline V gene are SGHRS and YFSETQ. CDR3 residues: CASSLDRVTEGQYF. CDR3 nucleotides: TGCGCCAGCAGCTTGGACAGGGTTACCGAAGGGCAGTACTTC.

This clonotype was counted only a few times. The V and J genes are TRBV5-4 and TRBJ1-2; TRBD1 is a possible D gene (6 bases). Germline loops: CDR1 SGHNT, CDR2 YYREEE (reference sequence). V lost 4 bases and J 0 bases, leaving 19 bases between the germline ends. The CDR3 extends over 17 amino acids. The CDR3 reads CASSRGAWDGANYGYTF. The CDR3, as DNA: TGTGCCAGCAGCCGGGGGGCGTGGGACGGAGCTAACTATGGCTACACCTTC.

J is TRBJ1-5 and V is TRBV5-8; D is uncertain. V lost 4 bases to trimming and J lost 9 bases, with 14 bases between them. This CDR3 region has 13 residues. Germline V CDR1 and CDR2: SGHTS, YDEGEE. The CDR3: CASSGENSRPQHF. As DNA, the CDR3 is TGTGCCAGCAGCGGAGAGAACAGCCGGCCCCAGCATTTT.

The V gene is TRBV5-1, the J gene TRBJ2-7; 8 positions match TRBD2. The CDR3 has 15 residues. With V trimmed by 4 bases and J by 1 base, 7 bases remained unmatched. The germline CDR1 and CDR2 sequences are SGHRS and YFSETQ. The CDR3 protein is CASSASGLTSYEQYF. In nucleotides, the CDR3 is TGCGCCAGCAGCGCTAGCGGGCTTACTTCCTACGAGCAGTACTTC.

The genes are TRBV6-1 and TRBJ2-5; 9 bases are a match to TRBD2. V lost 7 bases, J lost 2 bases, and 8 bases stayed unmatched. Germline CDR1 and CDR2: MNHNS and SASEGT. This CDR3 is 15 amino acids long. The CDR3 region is CASTPGSGRQETQYF. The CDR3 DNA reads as TGTGCCAGCACCCCGGGAAGCGGGAGGCAAGAGACCCAGTACTTC.

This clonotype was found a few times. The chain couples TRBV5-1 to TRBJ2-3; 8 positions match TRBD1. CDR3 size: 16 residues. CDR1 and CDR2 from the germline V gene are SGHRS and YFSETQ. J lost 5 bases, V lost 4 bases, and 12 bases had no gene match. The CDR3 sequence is CASSPWTGSLGDTQYF. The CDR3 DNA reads TGCGCCAGCAGCCCCTGGACAGGGTCACTCGGAGATACGCAGTATTTT.

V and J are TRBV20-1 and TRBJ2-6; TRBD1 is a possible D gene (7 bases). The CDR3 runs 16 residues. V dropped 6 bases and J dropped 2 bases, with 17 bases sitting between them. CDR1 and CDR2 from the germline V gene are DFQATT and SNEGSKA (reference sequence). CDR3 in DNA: TGCAGTGCCCGGGGGCAGGGGGTTACTGGGGCCAACGTCCTGACTTTC. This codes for CSARGQGVTGANVLTF.

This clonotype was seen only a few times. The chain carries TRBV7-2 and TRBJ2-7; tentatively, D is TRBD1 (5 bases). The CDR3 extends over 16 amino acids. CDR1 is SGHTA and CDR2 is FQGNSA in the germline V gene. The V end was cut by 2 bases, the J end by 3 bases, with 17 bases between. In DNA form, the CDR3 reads TGTGCCAGCAGCTTATCGGTTGGGGCGCGCGGCTACGAGCAGTACTTC. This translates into CASSLSVGARGYEQYF.

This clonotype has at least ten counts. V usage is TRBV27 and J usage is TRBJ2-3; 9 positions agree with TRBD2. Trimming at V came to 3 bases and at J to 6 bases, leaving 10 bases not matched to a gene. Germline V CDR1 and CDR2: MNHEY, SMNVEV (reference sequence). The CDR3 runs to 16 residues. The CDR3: CASSFLTSGVGDTQYF. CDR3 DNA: TGTGCCAGCAGTTTCCTGACTAGCGGAGTGGGGGATACGCAGTATTTT.

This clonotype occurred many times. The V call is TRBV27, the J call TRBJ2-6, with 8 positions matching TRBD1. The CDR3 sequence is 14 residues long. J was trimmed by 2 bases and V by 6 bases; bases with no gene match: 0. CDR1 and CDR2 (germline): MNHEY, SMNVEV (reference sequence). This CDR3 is CASRGQAGANVLTF. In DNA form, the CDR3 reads TGTGCCAGCAGGGGACAGGCTGGGGCCAACGTCCTGACTTTC. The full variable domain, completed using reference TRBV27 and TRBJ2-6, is EAQVTQNPRYLITVTGKKLTVTCSQNMNHEYMSWYRQDPGLGLRQIYYSMNVEVTDKGDVPEGYKVSRKEKRNFPLILESPSPNQTSLYFCASRGQAGANVLTFGAGSRLTVL.